A selection of T cell receptor beta chains follows, all from one sample in a study of blood T cells in healthy people across ages. TCRdb called the 5' RACE reads again in MiXCR, with one record for every CDR3 protein. Here the sample spans about 780,000 distinct CDR3 sequences, about 45% being singletons. Sequencing used blood. These receptors were obtained from an elderly man in good health. CDR3s include the opening cysteine and the closing phenylalanine or tryptophan. D genes are given only for firm matches. A row's size may be missing; if present it is once, few, many or a size class.

TRBV5-5	TRBJ2-3	TRBD2	once	TGTGCCAGCGGGGGGACTAGCGGGGACTTTACGCAGTATTTT	CASGGTSGDFTQYF
TRBV7-2	TRBJ2-1	TRBD2	.	TGTGCCAGCAGCTTAGCGTCTAGCGGGAGGTATGAGCAGTTCTTC	CASSLASSGRYEQFF
TRBV20-1	TRBJ2-1	.	.	TGCAGTGCTGGGGACGATAGCTCCTACAATGAGCAGTTCTTC	CSAGDDSSYNEQFF
TRBV12-3/TRBV12-4	TRBJ2-2	.	.	TGTGCCAGCGTAAGGGTATCCGGGGAGCTGTTTTTT	CASVRVSGELFF
TRBV28	TRBJ1-2	.	few	TGTGCCAGCATTGACGGAACCTATGGCTACACCTTC	CASIDGTYGYTF
TRBV9	TRBJ2-5	TRBD2	.	TGTGCCAGCAGCGTAGGCGGGACTAGCGGGACAGAGACCCAGTACTTC	CASSVGGTSGTETQYF
TRBV7-8	TRBJ2-3	TRBD2	.	TGTGCCAGCAGCTTAGAGGGGACTAGCAGGTATTTT	CASSLEGTSRYF
TRBV10-3	TRBJ2-5	TRBD2	.	TGTGCCATCAATGAGTCGAAGGGTAGCGGGATTAATCTGGAGACCCAGTACTTC	CAINESKGSGINLETQYF
TRBV5-1	TRBJ2-7	.	many	TGCGCCAGCAGCTTGGCCAATAGCCTGCAGTCCGAGCAGTACTTC	CASSLANSLQSEQYF
TRBV12-3/TRBV12-4	TRBJ2-5	TRBD1	few	TGTGCCAGCAGTTCACTCGGGACAGGGGGTGAGACCCAGTACTTC	CASSSLGTGGETQYF
TRBV10-3	TRBJ2-5	.	.	TGTGCCATCAGTAGCTCGGGGACCCAGTACTTC	CAISSSGTQYF
TRBV5-5	TRBJ2-7	.	.	TGTGCCAGCAGCTTGGCCGCGTCGGGAGAGTCCCACAATGAGCAGTACTTC	CASSLAASGESHNEQYF
TRBV2	TRBJ1-2	TRBD1	.	TGTGCCAGCAGTGATCGACAGGGAAGCTATGGCTACACCTTC	CASSDRQGSYGYTF
TRBV6-6	TRBJ2-2	TRBD1	.	TGTGCCAGCAGCCAGGGGGCCTACGACGGGGAGCTGTTTTTT	CASSQGAYDGELFF
TRBV10-3	TRBJ1-4	TRBD1	.	TGTGCCATCAGTCCGGACAGGCGAACTAATGAAAAACTGTTTTTT	CAISPDRRTNEKLFF
TRBV12-3/TRBV12-4	TRBJ2-1	TRBD2	.	TGTGCCAGCAGTGCAAGACTAGCGGGGACCAATGAGCAGTTCTTC	CASSARLAGTNEQFF
TRBV18	TRBJ2-3	.	few	TGTGCCAGCTCACCCACACAGGGATTCACAGATACGCAGTATTTT	CASSPTQGFTDTQYF
TRBV10-3	TRBJ2-5	.	.	TGTGCCATCAGTGAGTCGGGTAGTGGGACCCAGTACTTC	CAISESGSGTQYF
TRBV18	TRBJ2-3	.	few	TGTGCCAGCTCCCTCACCGACAGTCTCGTCCGCGATACGCAGTATTTT	CASSLTDSLVRDTQYF
TRBV10-2	TRBJ2-7	.	.	TGCGCCAGCAGCCCCGGACTTATAACCTACGAGCAGTACTTC	CASSPGLITYEQYF
TRBV3-1	TRBJ2-5	TRBD2	.	TGTGCCAGCAGCCAGGGGATAGCGGGGAGACAAGAGACCCAGTACTTC	CASSQGIAGRQETQYF
TRBV25-1	TRBJ2-7	.	.	TGTGCCAGCAGTGAGCCGGACCTGGCGGAGCAGTACTTC	CASSEPDLAEQYF
TRBV4-3	TRBJ2-1	.	.	TGCGCCAGCAGCCAACCTGGACAGTACAATGAGCAGTTCTTC	CASSQPGQYNEQFF
TRBV20-1	TRBJ2-5	TRBD2	.	TGCAGTGCTAGATCGACTAGCGGGAGGTGCCAAGAGACCCAGTACTTC	CSARSTSGRCQETQYF
TRBV7-2	TRBJ2-1	TRBD2	few	TGTGCCAGCAGCCAAACGCCCTCAAGAGCGGGGAATGAGCAGTTCTTC	CASSQTPSRAGNEQFF
TRBV6-2/TRBV6-3	TRBJ2-1	TRBD2	few	TGTGCCAGCAGCCTAGCGGAGCGGGACTCCTACAATGAGCAGTTCTTC	CASSLAERDSYNEQFF
TRBV11-1	TRBJ2-1	TRBD1	few	TGTGCCAGCAGCCACCAGGGGGCGGGGTTCTTC	CASSHQGAGFF
TRBV19	TRBJ2-3	TRBD1	.	TGTGCCAGTAGCCCTACAGGGGAAACAGATACGCAGTATTTT	CASSPTGETDTQYF
TRBV6-6	TRBJ2-7	.	few	TGTGCCAGCAGTTACTCGATGTCGGGACACGAGCAGTACTTC	CASSYSMSGHEQYF
TRBV7-2	TRBJ1-6	TRBD1	few	TGTGCCAGCAGTCAGGGGGCCAATTCACCCCTCCACTTT	CASSQGANSPLHF
TRBV5-1	TRBJ2-7	.	many	TGCGCCAGCAGCTTCCGCGGGAACTCCTACGAGCAGTACTTC	CASSFRGNSYEQYF
TRBV9	TRBJ1-4	.	.	TGTGCTAGCAGTGACGACGCAACTAATGAAAAACTGTTTTTT	CASSDDATNEKLFF
TRBV10-3	TRBJ2-1	.	.	TGTGCCATCAGTGAGGGAGCGTCCAATGAGCAGTTCTTC	CAISEGASNEQFF
TRBV4-2	TRBJ2-7	TRBD2	.	TGTGCCAGCAGCCAAGAGGCCACTAGCGGGAGGGCCGAGCAGTACTTC	CASSQEATSGRAEQYF
TRBV7-2	TRBJ2-5	.	.	TGTGCCAGCAGCTTAGTGTGCACTCAAGAGACCCAGTACTTC	CASSLVCTQETQYF
TRBV20-1	TRBJ2-7	.	.	TGCAGTGCTAGAGCTACAGGGTATAAGTTGTACTTTTACGAGCAGTACTTC	CSARATGYKLYFYEQYF
TRBV6-6	TRBJ2-5	.	few	TGTGCCAGCAGTTACCCGTCGGGGGCCTCTCAAGAGACCCAGTACTTC	CASSYPSGASQETQYF
TRBV29-1	TRBJ2-5	.	few	TGCAGCGTTGAATGGTCAATTGAAGAGACCCAGTACTTC	CSVEWSIEETQYF
TRBV7-9	TRBJ2-7	TRBD2	.	TGTGCCAGCAGCGGGACTAGCGGGAAGAGCTCCTACGAGCAGTACTTC	CASSGTSGKSSYEQYF
TRBV20-1	TRBJ2-7	.	.	TGCAGTGTTAGTTTGCAGGGTTCCTACGAGCAGTACTTC	CSVSLQGSYEQYF
TRBV7-9	TRBJ2-1	.	.	TGTGCCAGCAGCTTAGGGAGGGCTAGCTCCTACAATGAGCAGTTCTTC	CASSLGRASSYNEQFF
TRBV6-5	TRBJ2-7	.	.	TGTGCCACTAGTGACCGAGGAAGCCCGGTCGAGCAGTACTTC	CATSDRGSPVEQYF
TRBV20-1	TRBJ1-5	TRBD1	.	TGCAGTGCCCTGCCGGGACAGGGAGTGCCCAATCAGCCCCAGCATTTT	CSALPGQGVPNQPQHF
TRBV27	TRBJ2-7	.	.	TGTGCCAGCAGACCAGGACAAGCCTACGAGCAGTACTTC	CASRPGQAYEQYF
TRBV4-1	TRBJ1-2	TRBD1	.	TGCGCCAGCAGCCAAGGAGGGAGGGGGCGAGGCTACACCTTC	CASSQGGRGRGYTF